This T cell receptor (beta chain) was identified during a study of tumor-infiltrating lymphocytes in primary liver carcinoma. For the study at large: Donors underwent surgery for histopathologically diagnosed primary liver carcinoma.

Unsorted whole blood supplied the RNA, and germline DNA was extracted too. As concerns this clonotype: Its antigen remains unknown. A read error may be the cause here, since a much bigger clone is one base away.

Priming with a constant-region primer yielded TCR beta cDNA from 500 ng total RNA. Employing slightly modified ARM-PCR, three nested multiplex PCR rounds were run, and these gave rise to the TCR beta libraries. TCRdb called the multiplex PCR reads again in MiXCR, with one record for every CDR3 protein. The data show around 210,000 distinct CDR3 sequences, roughly 61% seen once. Whole-study findings and limits: Owing to bulk unsorted samples, no comparison was made between CD4+ and CD8+ repertoires. Tumor top-250-clone fraction significantly exceeded that of blood (p = 0.039).

The sample comprised peripheral blood. The TCR was taken from a woman aged 60 to 75 with primary liver carcinoma and hepatitis B virus infection.

Here the CDR3 reads CASSSWVVTYEQYF. In DNA, the CDR3 is TGTGCCAGCAGCTCTTGGGTGGTGACCTACGAGCAGTACTTC. V is TRBV7-9 and J is TRBJ2-7; D uncertain. The V gene's germline CDR1 is SEHNR and CDR2 FQNEAQ (reference sequence). The CDR3 spans 14 residues. V lost 4 bases to trimming and J lost 2 bases, with 12 bases between them.